The clone carrying this T cell receptor (beta chain) is medium-sized. Clones were read by immunoSEQ multiplex PCR, and TCRdb kept only the in-frame ones, dropping some. In the table there are about 120,000 clones, 79% of which are singletons. The data belong to a study of blood T cell repertoires in COVID-19. The germline V and J ends were trimmed by 3 bases and 2 bases, with 10 bases remaining between them. CDR1 and CDR2 from the germline V gene are MNHNY and SVGAGI (reference sequence). This CDR3 comprises 14 residues. Sequencing input: peripheral blood. The V gene is TRBV6-6, the J gene TRBJ2-5; D is ambiguous. This receptor was identified in a woman aged 80 or over with acute or convalescent COVID-19. The CDR3 bases are TGTGCCAGCAGTTATGATGGGCGACAAGAGACCCAGTACTTC. Translation gives CASSYDGRQETQYF.